The T cell receptor beta chain under discussion was sequenced for a study of cytomegalovirus exposure and HLA in healthy donors. The CDR3 loop spans 13 amino acids. Germline CDR1 and CDR2: MNHNS and SASEGT. Trimming took 9 bases from V and 3 from J; bases not matched to a gene: 8. PCR amplification relied on 60 Vbeta primers (plus 13 Jbeta primers). Assay: immunoSEQ multiplex PCR; the TCRdb copy retains only in-frame clones and omits some. Its table records 100,000 to 150,000 clones. Study results and caveats: A missense DCLRE1C variant was associated with V- and J-gene trimming of TCR beta chains in a later analysis, and an independent cohort replicated the association. The authors enumerated 180 or so TCR beta chains as linked to cytomegalovirus.

About this clone itself: Its antigen is not identified.

The specimen was PBMCs. The J gene is TRBJ2-7, the V gene TRBV6-1; 7 bases are a match to TRBD1. This receptor was obtained from a man aged 18 to 29 in good health and CMV-seronegative. CDR3 amino acids: CASGQVKSYEQYF. Here the CDR3 DNA reads TGTGCCAGTGGACAGGTGAAGAGCTACGAGCAGTACTTC.